Sequencing of this TCR beta chain was carried out in a study of control samples from healthy donors and cancer patients. Profiled with immunoSEQ multiplex PCR; TCRdb holds only in-frame clones, not every one. The table has roughly 130,000 clones, around 94% seen once. The CDR3 sequence is 13 residues long. V was shortened by 6 bases and J by 7 bases, with 16 bases between the two germline ends. CDR1 is SGHDT and CDR2 is YYEEEE in the germline V gene. The J gene is TRBJ1-2, the V gene TRBV5-6; maybe TRBD1 (5 bases). Sequencing used PBMCs. This clonotype originated in a man aged 55 to 69 with colorectal cancer. The CDR3 here is CASTPSGVGGYTF. Here the CDR3 DNA reads TGTGCCAGCACGCCATCGGGGGTGGGTGGCTACACCTTC.